The TCR beta chain described here comes from a study of response to subunit inactivated influenza vaccine. Overall study results and limits: New T cells are recruited in small numbers by each seasonal influenza vaccination, according to the authors' suggestion.

The table lists this clonotype with many counts. Its specificity is unknown. TCRdb re-derived calls from the RT-PCR reads in MiXCR, one entry per CDR3 protein. The sample yields about 650,000 distinct CDR3 sequences, around 15% seen once. The V and J ends lost 4 bases and 5 bases, in that order; junction bases with no gene match: 4. There are 15 residues in the CDR3. Sequencing was performed on PBMCs from blood, taken approximately 15 days before vaccination. The origin of this receptor is a man aged 50 or older who received an inactivated influenza vaccine. The V and J genes are TRBV12-3 or TRBV12-4 and TRBJ2-2; the match to TRBD1 covers 10 bases. The CDR3 DNA follows: TGTGCCAGCAGTTCTAGGGACAGGGGAACCGGGGAGCTGTTTTTT. Translation gives CASSSRDRGTGELFF.